Listed below are T cell receptor beta chains from one sample, sequenced in a study of T cell responses to AZD1222 COVID-19 vaccine. Generated by immunoSEQ multiplex PCR, the TCRdb table keeps only in-frame clones and is missing some. Of 95,000 to 100,000 clones in the sample, 85% to 90% are singletons; the top ten hold approximately 24%. The sequenced sample was peripheral blood, obtained on day 0 of AZD1222 vaccination. The receptors were sampled from an adult in good health. Each CDR3 is given with its conserved first and last residue. Clone size is not always given. Where it is, it says once, few, many or a class for expanded clones.

v_gene: TRBV6-5; abundance: .; j_gene: TRBJ1-3; CDR3aa: CASSYSAGSGNTIYF
v_gene: TRBV3-1/TRBV3-2; abundance: .; j_gene: TRBJ2-2; CDR3aa: CASSQISVGPNTGELFF
v_gene: TRBV7-2; abundance: few; j_gene: TRBJ1-1; CDR3aa: CASSITEGTEAFF
v_gene: TRBV7-2; abundance: .; j_gene: TRBJ2-7; CDR3aa: CASSLAKGQGFNEQYF
v_gene: TRBV18; abundance: .; j_gene: TRBJ2-7; CDR3aa: CASSSGQGGEQYF
v_gene: TRBV18; abundance: .; j_gene: TRBJ2-6; CDR3aa: CASSPTGAGANVLTF
v_gene: TRBV19; abundance: .; j_gene: TRBJ2-2; CDR3aa: CASKTMNTGELFF
v_gene: TRBV7-2; abundance: .; j_gene: TRBJ2-7; CDR3aa: CASSLVGGGNEQYF
v_gene: TRBV27; abundance: few; j_gene: TRBJ2-1; CDR3aa: CASSLTLGGSSYNEQFF
v_gene: TRBV15; abundance: .; j_gene: TRBJ1-1; CDR3aa: CATSSRDRASREAFF
v_gene: TRBV10-2; abundance: .; j_gene: TRBJ2-1; CDR3aa: CASSDKTGTDRGDEQFF
v_gene: TRBV5-1; abundance: .; j_gene: TRBJ1-5; CDR3aa: CASTIPRDSDSNQPQHF
v_gene: TRBV19; abundance: .; j_gene: TRBJ1-4; CDR3aa: CASSQLGESEKLFF
v_gene: TRBV19; abundance: .; j_gene: TRBJ2-7; CDR3aa: CASSIAPDSYEQYF
v_gene: TRBV19; abundance: .; j_gene: TRBJ2-6; CDR3aa: CASRPGQAFSGANVLTF
v_gene: TRBV7-2; abundance: .; j_gene: TRBJ2-7; CDR3aa: CASSLAPSGFWEQYF
v_gene: TRBV4-1; abundance: .; j_gene: TRBJ1-6; CDR3aa: CASSQESGTSSYNSPLHF
v_gene: TRBV28; abundance: few; j_gene: TRBJ1-3; CDR3aa: CASRDGGPGNTIYF
v_gene: TRBV6-5; abundance: once; j_gene: TRBJ1-3; CDR3aa: CASRTRGPGNTIYF
v_gene: TRBV7-2; abundance: .; j_gene: TRBJ2-7; CDR3aa: CASSLRGGSSYEQYF
v_gene: TRBV12-3/TRBV12-4; abundance: .; j_gene: TRBJ2-2; CDR3aa: CASSPLEAGELFF
v_gene: TRBV27; abundance: .; j_gene: TRBJ2-7; CDR3aa: CASSFSRLGYEQYF
v_gene: TRBV28; abundance: .; j_gene: TRBJ1-4; CDR3aa: CASYEGGRGEKLFF
v_gene: TRBV30; abundance: .; j_gene: TRBJ2-1; CDR3aa: CAWTRPGLAGDEQFF
v_gene: TRBV5-8; abundance: .; j_gene: TRBJ1-2; CDR3aa: CASSKGTDWYGYTF
v_gene: TRBV7-2; abundance: once; j_gene: TRBJ2-3; CDR3aa: CASTTRRDTQYF
v_gene: TRBV7-2; abundance: .; j_gene: TRBJ2-7; CDR3aa: CASNASPTGGAHEQYF
v_gene: TRBV7-3; abundance: .; j_gene: TRBJ1-1; CDR3aa: CASSPHGGRGTEAFF
v_gene: TRBV5-4; abundance: .; j_gene: TRBJ2-5; CDR3aa: CASSFLAGVETQYF
v_gene: TRBV19; abundance: .; j_gene: TRBJ2-7; CDR3aa: CASSIFEGGSYEQYF
v_gene: TRBV21-1; abundance: .; j_gene: TRBJ2-1; CDR3aa: CAPHSSGGLAYNEQFF
v_gene: TRBV28; abundance: .; j_gene: TRBJ1-2; CDR3aa: CASSLTSTNYGYTF
v_gene: TRBV18; abundance: .; j_gene: TRBJ2-7; CDR3aa: CASALVPRGTSATYEQYF
v_gene: TRBV27; abundance: .; j_gene: TRBJ1-2; CDR3aa: CASSSSGQLYGYTF
v_gene: TRBV23-1; abundance: .; j_gene: TRBJ2-1; CDR3aa: CASSQSGDRVTYNEQFF
v_gene: TRBV6-1; abundance: .; j_gene: TRBJ2-1; CDR3aa: CASSVHSGSSYNEQFF
v_gene: TRBV27; abundance: once; j_gene: TRBJ2-3; CDR3aa: CASNRAGARTDTQYF
v_gene: TRBV28; abundance: .; j_gene: TRBJ1-1; CDR3aa: CASSYTEAFF